The 24 T cell receptor beta chains reported below all come from one sample, sequenced in a study of beta chain features in type 1 diabetes (dated by TCRdb to between 2017 and 2018). Receptor libraries were prepared by the immunoSEQ multiplex PCR assay. All of the isolated RNA was reverse transcribed with the High Capacity cDNA Reverse Transcription Kit, so expressed TCRB transcripts were sequenced. TCRdb stores this immuneACCESS table with in-frame sequences only. Part of the clones is absent; in the studies checked, under half of the shortfall reflects unresolved V genes, and no reason is known for the rest. The sample records roughly 170,000 clones, about 13% of which are singletons. Together, the top ten hold 0.5% to 0.75% of the sample. Input material: central memory CD4+ T cells from blood. These receptors all come from a woman aged 18-29 years in good health.

The sample holds a few counts of this clone. V is TRBV25-1 and J is TRBJ2-3; 8 nucleotides match TRBD2. The CDR3 is made up of 16 amino acids. Germline V lookup: CDR1 MGHDK, CDR2 SYGVNS. V was pared by 1 base and J by 1 base, with 4 bases of the junction left unmatched. The CDR3 region is CASSESLAGRTDTQYF. The CDR3 DNA reads TGTGCCAGCAGTGAATCCCTAGCGGGCCGCACAGATACGCAGTATTTT.

The chain combines TRBV7-2 with TRBJ1-4, with D possibly being TRBD1 (5 bases). CDR1 and CDR2 (germline): SGHTA, FQGNSA. The CDR3 runs to 15 residues. Trimming took off 1 base at V and 10 bases at J, with 16 bases between the two ends. The CDR3 DNA reads TGTGCCAGCAGCTTAGTGAGCGGGGACGGGGGAAAACTGTTTTTT. The encoded protein is CASSLVSGDGGKLFF.

This clone was counted between two and nine times. V gene TRBV15 combines with J gene TRBJ2-1; 8 bases align to TRBD2. V gave up 3 bases and J gave up 4 bases; unmatched junction bases: 8. This CDR3 has 16 residues. The germline gives CDR1 LNHNV, CDR2 YYDKDF (reference sequence). The CDR3 protein is CATSSFTSGSYNEQFF. CDR3 in DNA: TGTGCCACCAGCAGCTTTACTAGCGGATCATACAATGAGCAGTTCTTC.

There are a few counts of this clone. The chain joins TRBV6-1 to TRBJ2-5, with 11 bases fitting TRBD2. There are 16 residues in the CDR3. Germline trimming cut 3 bases from V and 4 bases from J; bases unmatched to any gene: 7. Per the germline V gene, CDR1 is MNHNS and CDR2 is SASEGT. The chain's CDR3 is CASSDLSGRGGETQYF. In DNA, the CDR3 is TGTGCCAGCAGTGACCTTAGCGGGAGGGGAGGAGAGACCCAGTACTTC.

This sequence joins TRBV28 and TRBJ1-2, with 10 positions matching TRBD1. This CDR3 region has 15 residues. The germline CDR1 and CDR2 sequences are MDHEN and SYDVKM. V dropped 6 bases and J dropped 4; count of bases not matched to a gene: 8. The CDR3 region is CASRYGTGVAYGYTF. CDR3 sequence (DNA): TGTGCCAGCAGGTACGGGACAGGGGTCGCCTATGGCTACACCTTC.

The chain uses TRBV6-6 and TRBJ1-5; TRBD1 matches 10 bases. Per germline, CDR1 MNHNY and CDR2 SVGAGI (reference sequence). V shed 5 bases, J shed 4 bases, and the junction held 8 bases outside the gene matches. The CDR3 has 16 amino acids. The CDR3 region has the DNA TGTGCCAGCAGTAATCCGGGACAGGGGCGAAATCAGCCCCAGCATTTT. It yields the protein CASSNPGQGRNQPQHF.

The J gene is TRBJ2-5, the V gene TRBV5-1; TRBD1 matches 7 bases. Looked up from germline, CDR1 is SGHRS and CDR2 is YFSETQ. The CDR3 sequence is 13 residues long. The J segment lost 3 bases and the V segment lost 4 bases, leaving 3 bases of the junction unmatched. In nucleotides, the CDR3 is TGCGCCAGCAGCAAGACAGGGAAAGAGACCCAGTACTTC. Translation gives CASSKTGKETQYF.

This clone appeared a few times. The V and J genes are TRBV4-3 and TRBJ2-5; TRBD2 aligns across 12 bases. Near its end, the DNA agrees better with TRBJ2-7, so the J call may be wrong. The CDR3 is 15 amino acids. Germline V gene data show CDR1 as LGHNA and CDR2 as YSLEER. Here the CDR3 reads CASSQWTSGTTEQYF. CDR3 in DNA: TGCGCCAGCAGCCAGTGGACTAGCGGGACCACCGAGCAGTACTTC.

This clone was seen only a few times. V and J are TRBV27 and TRBJ1-2; perhaps TRBD1 as D (6 bases). The CDR3 has 15 residues. Germline loops: CDR1 MNHEY, CDR2 SMNVEV (reference sequence). Trimming took off 2 bases at V and 6 bases at J, with 16 bases between the two ends. The CDR3 coding sequence is TGTGCCAGCAGTTTACAACCCCGAGGGGGTAATGGCTACACCTTC. This codes for CASSLQPRGGNGYTF.

This clone has a handful of counts. The chain couples TRBV7-9 to TRBJ2-7; a weak D match, TRBD1 (5 bases). V lost 3 bases, J lost 3 bases, and 6 bases lay in between. Germline assignment: CDR1 SEHNR and CDR2 FQNEAQ (reference sequence). The CDR3 is 12 amino acids. The CDR3 sequence is CASSFQGYEQYF. In nucleotides, the CDR3 is TGTGCCAGCAGCTTCCAGGGCTACGAGCAGTACTTC.

This clone has only a few counts. The rearrangement links TRBV25-1 to TRBJ1-2, with D possibly being TRBD1 (6 bases). Germline V gene data show CDR1 as MGHDK and CDR2 as SYGVNS. The CDR3 covers 14 residues. The V end was cut by 5 bases, the J end by 2 bases, with 12 bases between. CDR3 amino acids: CASSPRTANYGYTF. Written as DNA, the CDR3 is TGTGCCAGCAGTCCCCGGACAGCAAACTATGGCTACACCTTC.

This clone occurred once. V is TRBV11-2 and J is TRBJ2-4, with 7 nucleotides matching TRBD1. The trim removed 4 bases at V and 7 bases at J, leaving 7 bases unmatched. Germline CDR1 reads SGHAT; CDR2 reads FQNNGV. CDR3 size: 14 residues. The CDR3 sequence is CASSSQTGWNIQYF. CDR3 DNA sequence: TGTGCCAGCAGCTCGCAGACAGGGTGGAACATTCAGTACTTC.

This clone was counted between two and nine times. V usage is TRBV18 and J usage is TRBJ2-5; weak D call: TRBD1 (5 bases). Germline V gene lookup returns CDR1 KGHSH and CDR2 LQKENI. V gave up 2 bases and J gave up 2 bases, with 15 bases separating them. The length of the CDR3 is 16 residues. CDR3 in DNA: TGTGCCAGCTCACCATTCTATCAGGGAACTCAAGAGACCCAGTACTTC. Amino acid sequence: CASSPFYQGTQETQYF.

The chain recombines TRBV7-2 with TRBJ2-5; TRBD2 aligns across 7 bases. In germline, CDR1 is SGHTA, CDR2 FQGNSA. The CDR3 runs to 15 residues. V lost 3 bases, J lost 1 base, and 5 bases stayed unmatched. The CDR3 coding sequence is TGTGCCAGCAGCTTTCAGTGGGGGGGCCAAGAGACCCAGTACTTC. Protein sequence: CASSFQWGGQETQYF.

V usage is TRBV7-9 and J usage is TRBJ1-2; 8 positions agree with TRBD1. Unmatched junction bases numbered 6, after V lost 6 bases and J lost 3 bases. This CDR3 region has 14 residues. Germline assignment: CDR1 SEHNR and CDR2 FQNEAQ (reference sequence). The CDR3, as DNA: TGTGCCAGCAGGCGAGGACAGGGAGACTATGGCTACACCTTC. Its protein product is CASRRGQGDYGYTF.

This clone was observed a handful of times. V usage is TRBV4-2 and J usage is TRBJ2-7; possible D gene TRBD2, 5 bases. V was trimmed by 3 bases and J by 6 bases, leaving 9 bases between them. The CDR3 consists of 12 residues. Germline-derived CDR1 and CDR2 are LGHNA and YNFKEQ. CDR3: CASSQISGEQYF. The DNA of the CDR3 is TGTGCCAGCAGCCAGATAAGCGGCGAGCAGTACTTC.

V and J are TRBV29-1 and TRBJ2-7; D might be TRBD1 (6 bases). Trimming took off 4 bases at V and 2 bases at J, with 9 bases between the two ends. Germline CDR1 SQVTM, CDR2 ANQGSEA. The CDR3 loop spans 12 amino acids. The CDR3 sequence is CSVGDITYEQYF. CDR3 DNA: TGCAGCGTTGGGGACATAACCTACGAGCAGTACTTC.

The V call is TRBV5-1, the J call TRBJ2-7, with 10 bases lining up with TRBD2. The trim removed 0 bases at V and 4 bases at J, leaving 13 bases unmatched. CDR1 is SGHRS, CDR2 YFSETQ, per germline. This CDR3 region has 18 residues. CDR3 coding DNA: TGCGCCAGCAGCTTGGCCACGGTCGCTAGCGGGAGTAGGTACGAGCAGTACTTC. Translation: CASSLATVASGSRYEQYF.

Only a few counts were recorded for this clone. The V gene is TRBV6-1, the J gene TRBJ2-5, with TRBD1 as a possible D gene (6 bases). The V end lost 7 bases, the J end lost 1 base, and 13 bases lay between the germline ends. The CDR3 has 14 residues. The germline V gene has CDR1 MNHNS and CDR2 SASEGT. CDR3 amino acids: CASTIMTGQETQYF. The DNA for the CDR3 is TGTGCCAGCACTATAATGACAGGCCAAGAGACCCAGTACTTC.

The rearrangement uses TRBV18 and TRBJ2-7, with 7 bases aligning to TRBD1. V lost 4 bases to trimming and J lost 2 bases; unmatched junction nucleotides: 5. Germline CDR1 reads KGHSH; CDR2 reads LQKENI. The CDR3 consists of 14 residues. The CDR3 reads CASSRDSRAYEQYF. The CDR3 DNA reads TGTGCCAGCTCACGGGACAGCCGTGCCTACGAGCAGTACTTC.

In this sample, this clone turned up a few times. The sample holds other DNA sequences that translate to the same CDR3. This chain uses TRBV7-2 with TRBJ2-7; TRBD1 aligns across 10 bases. Germline V gene lookup returns CDR1 SGHTA and CDR2 FQGNSA. The V segment lost 1 base and the J segment 0 bases; nucleotides outside the gene matches: 0. The CDR3 is 15 amino acids. CDR3 in amino acids: CASSLGTGGSYEQYF. CDR3 nucleotides: TGTGCCAGCAGCTTAGGGACAGGGGGCTCCTACGAGCAGTACTTC.

This clone was counted a few times. The chain is built from TRBV7-9 and TRBJ1-2; D is possibly TRBD1 (5 bases). Germline CDR1 SEHNR, CDR2 FQNEAQ (reference sequence). V was clipped by 5 bases and J by 2 bases, with 9 bases between them. CDR3 length: 13 amino acids. CDR3 region: CASSIRENYGYTF. The DNA of the CDR3 is TGTGCCAGCAGCATCAGGGAAAACTATGGCTACACCTTC.

Many counts were recorded for this clone. The chain recombines TRBV30 with TRBJ1-1; 7 bases are a match to TRBD1. The CDR3 is 13 amino acids. Unmatched junction bases numbered 6, after V lost 2 bases and J lost 6 bases. Germline V gene lookup returns CDR1 GTSNPN and CDR2 SVGIG (reference sequence). Written as DNA, the CDR3 is TGTGCCTGGAGTACAACAGGGGAATCTGAAGCTTTCTTT. The encoded protein is CAWSTTGESEAFF. The variable domain in full, completed from reference TRBV30 and TRBJ1-1, reads SQTIHQWPATLVQPVGSPLSLECTVEGTSNPNLYWYRQAAGRGLQLLFYSVGIGQISSEVPQNLSASRPQDRQFILSSKKLLLSDSGFYLCAWSTTGESEAFFGQGTRLTVV.

This clone was detected once. This rearrangement joins TRBV28 to TRBJ2-3; a possible D gene is TRBD2 (5 bases). CDR1 and CDR2 from the germline V gene are MDHEN and SYDVKM. The CDR3 has 16 residues. Trimming took 4 bases from V and 0 from J, leaving 14 bases between them. CDR3 loop: CASSSRGDPSTDTQYF. The DNA of the CDR3 is TGTGCCAGCAGTTCCCGGGGAGACCCCAGCACAGATACGCAGTATTTT. The complete variable domain, with remaining parts taken from reference TRBV28 and TRBJ2-3, reads DVKVTQSSRYLVKRTGEKVFLECVQDMDHENMFWYRQDPGLGLRLIYFSYDVKMKEKGDIPEGYSVSREKKERFSLILESASTNQTSMYLCASSSRGDPSTDTQYFGPGTRLTVL.